The 31 T cell receptor beta chains below come from one sample, sequenced in a study of blood T cells in healthy people across ages. The authors ran a second PCR of roughly 6 to 12 cycles using a sample-barcoded 5' primer and a J-beta primer mix. TCRdb analysed the 5' RACE reads with MiXCR anew, one entry per CDR3 protein. Of 1.5 million to 2 million distinct CDR3 sequences listed, almost 35% are singletons. Specimen: blood. The receptor set was obtained from a woman aged 25-40 years in good health.

The chain links TRBV4-1 to TRBJ2-1; 10 bases line up with TRBD2. Losses at the gene ends were 0 bases for V and 12 bases for J; bases not matched to a gene: 8. Germline V lookup: CDR1 MGHRA, CDR2 YSYEKL. There are 15 residues in the CDR3. The CDR3 DNA sequence: TGCGCCAGCAGCCAAGACAGTCCTAGCGGGAGCCCGCAGTTCTTC. It codes for CASSQDSPSGSPQFF.

The chain combines TRBV4-1 with TRBJ2-1; TRBD2 aligns across 8 bases. From germline, CDR1 is MGHRA and CDR2 YSYEKL. The trim removed 2 bases at V and 2 bases at J, leaving 8 bases unmatched. This CDR3 spans 17 amino acids. CDR3 loop: CASSQPRRGGPYNEQFF. DNA for the CDR3: TGCGCCAGCAGCCAACCCCGTCGGGGGGGGCCCTACAATGAGCAGTTCTTC.

V gene TRBV12-3 or TRBV12-4 combines with J gene TRBJ2-1; D remains ambiguous. CDR3 length: 12 residues. V lost 6 bases to trimming and J lost 9 bases, with 12 bases between them. DNA of the CDR3: TGTGCCAGCAGCCCTAGACAAAGTGAGCAGTTCTTC. It specifies CASSPRQSEQFF.

The chain uses TRBV6-1 and TRBJ2-1; weak D call: TRBD2 (9 bases). CDR3 length: 19 amino acids. Looked up from germline, CDR1 is MNHNS and CDR2 is SASEGT. Deletions cut 5 bases from V and 7 bases from J, with 30 bases between. CDR3 in amino acids: CASSRHRGISGSTRNEQFF. DNA for the CDR3: TGTGCCAGCAGTCGTCACAGGGGGATTAGCGGGAGTACAAGGAATGAGCAGTTCTTC.

This clonotype came up a few times. V gene TRBV9 combines with J gene TRBJ2-7, with 8 positions matching TRBD2. CDR3 size: 14 residues. Germline values: CDR1 SGDLS, CDR2 YYNGEE. Trimming removed 6 bases from V and 4 bases from J; junction bases left unmatched: 9. CDR3 in amino acids: CASILAGRWYEQYF. CDR3 coding DNA: TGTGCCAGCATCCTAGCGGGCCGGTGGTACGAGCAGTACTTC.

This clonotype was recorded a few times. The chain joins TRBV2 to TRBJ2-5; TRBD2 is a possible D gene (5 bases). V gave up 3 bases and J gave up 2 bases, with 7 bases separating them. From germline, CDR1 is SNHLY and CDR2 FYNNEI. This CDR3 comprises 13 residues. The CDR3 DNA is TGTGCCAGCAGTGAGTGGAGGCAAGAGACCCAGTACTTC. As protein: CASSEWRQETQYF.

CDR3 sequence reads: CSAMSRGRDLGETQYF. The DNA of the CDR3 is TGCAGTGCCATGTCACGTGGGAGAGACCTCGGGGAGACCCAGTACTTC. The rearrangement uses TRBV20-1 and TRBJ2-5; tentatively, D is TRBD2 (5 bases). The CDR3 extends over 16 amino acids. Trimming removed 6 bases at V and 5 bases at J, with 25 bases between. Germline loops: CDR1 DFQATT, CDR2 SNEGSKA (reference sequence).

This clonotype was picked up many times. The chain combines TRBV5-1 with TRBJ2-3; D remains ambiguous. V lost 0 bases to trimming and J lost 13 bases, with 12 bases between them. Germline lookup yields CDR1 SGHRS and CDR2 YFSETQ. The CDR3 length is 12 residues. CDR3 DNA: TGCGCCAGCAGCTTGGAACCGGTTTTCAAGTATTTT. Its translation is CASSLEPVFKYF.

This clonotype was detected only a few times. This chain links TRBV5-1 with TRBJ2-2; 9 bases match TRBD2. The V gene's germline CDR1 is SGHRS and CDR2 YFSETQ. V shed 0 bases and J 7 bases; nucleotides not matched to a gene: 10. This CDR3 is built from 17 residues. The CDR3 DNA is TGCGCCAGCAGCTTGGCCGGTGCGGGGGGGCCCGGCGGGGAGCTGTTTTTT. It codes for CASSLAGAGGPGGELFF.

The chain joins TRBV20-1 to TRBJ2-1; 10 nucleotides align to TRBD2. The CDR3 runs to 15 residues. V shed 3 bases and J 6 bases; nucleotides not matched to a gene: 8. Germline values: CDR1 DFQATT, CDR2 SNEGSKA (reference sequence). CDR3 sequence reads: CSASPLAGAGNEQFF. CDR3 nucleotide sequence: TGCAGTGCTAGTCCCCTAGCGGGAGCCGGCAATGAGCAGTTCTTC.

This clonotype was detected only a few times. The chain joins TRBV5-1 to TRBJ2-5; TRBD2 matches 10 bases. This CDR3 is built from 15 residues. V lost 2 bases, J lost 4 bases, and 5 bases stayed unmatched. Germline lookup yields CDR1 SGHRS and CDR2 YFSETQ. DNA for the CDR3: TGCGCCAGCAGCTTAGCGGGGGGGACCGGAGAGACCCAGTACTTC. Protein sequence: CASSLAGGTGETQYF.

This clonotype occurred a few times. This chain uses TRBV20-1 with TRBJ1-2; D unclear. This CDR3 has 14 amino acids. V lost 8 bases and J lost 2, with 18 bases in between. CDR1 is DFQATT and CDR2 is SNEGSKA in the germline V gene (reference sequence). DNA for the CDR3: TGCAGTCCGCAGTTACACGACCGCAACTATGGCTACACCTTC. This codes for CSPQLHDRNYGYTF.

This clonotype was counted between two and nine times. The genes are TRBV5-1 and TRBJ1-2; D is unresolved. The CDR3 spans 12 residues. V lost 7 bases to trimming and J lost 4 bases, with 11 bases between them. The V gene's germline CDR1 is SGHRS and CDR2 YFSETQ. Here the CDR3 reads CASGDGTYGYTF. CDR3 bases: TGCGCCAGCGGAGACGGTACCTATGGCTACACCTTC.

With regard to this clonotype: One junction end disagrees with the germline gene, perhaps due to a read error. This chain uses TRBV9 with TRBJ2-7; no reliable D call. The closer fit of TRBJ2-5 to the DNA end suggests the J call may be wrong. CDR1 SGDLS and CDR2 YYNGEE come from the germline V gene. The length of the CDR3 is 16 residues. Here the CDR3 DNA reads TGTGCCTGCAGCGCCGGTCCCGAGACACATCAAGAGACCCAGTACTTC. Its translation is CACSAGPETHQETQYF.

The chain combines TRBV12-3 or TRBV12-4 with TRBJ2-4; the D gene is possibly TRBD2 (6 bases). The J call may be in error: the DNA end matches TRBJ2-7 better. There are 12 residues in the CDR3. The CDR3 here is CASSWEVYEQYF. CDR3 DNA: TGTGCCAGCAGTTGGGAGGTCTACGAGCAGTACTTC.

V and J are TRBV6-1 and TRBJ2-3; D assignment may be TRBD1 or TRBD2 (6 bases each). This CDR3 has 18 residues. In germline, CDR1 is MNHNS, CDR2 SASEGT. Trimming removed 5 bases at V and 0 bases at J, with 21 bases between. The CDR3: CASSRPWGARSSTDTQYF. As DNA, the CDR3 is TGTGCCAGCAGTAGACCCTGGGGGGCTAGGTCTAGCACAGATACGCAGTATTTT.

The chain is built from TRBV9 and TRBJ2-7, with D perhaps matching TRBD1 (5 bases). Germline V gives CDR1 SGDLS, CDR2 YYNGEE. Between the trimmed V and J ends, which lost 0 bases and 2 bases, there was a span of 9 bases. CDR3 length equals 14 residues. The CDR3 is CASSVGQNTYEQYF. In DNA, the CDR3 is TGTGCCAGCAGCGTAGGACAGAATACCTACGAGCAGTACTTC.

This clonotype came up many times. The chain couples TRBV20-1 to TRBJ2-7; tentatively, D is TRBD2 (5 bases). Germline V gives CDR1 DFQATT, CDR2 SNEGSKA (reference sequence). CDR3 length equals 15 residues. The ends were cut back, 5 bases at V and 0 bases at J, with 17 bases in the middle. The CDR3 DNA reads as TGCAGTGCTCGCCACCGCTTACTAGACTCCTACGAGCAGTACTTC. Translation: CSARHRLLDSYEQYF.

The J gene is TRBJ2-7, the V gene TRBV3-1, with D perhaps given as TRBD1 or TRBD2 (7 bases each). Germline values: CDR1 LGHDT, CDR2 YNNKEL (reference sequence). The CDR3 is 17 residues long. V was cut by 4 bases and J by 7 bases, with 26 bases left in between. DNA for the CDR3: TGTGCCAGCAGCCCATTGGGAGGGAAGGGGGCCTACGGAGAGCAGTACTTC. As protein: CASSPLGGKGAYGEQYF.

The V call is TRBV28, the J call TRBJ2-7; 9 bases match TRBD2. V gave up 7 bases and J gave up 11 bases; unmatched junction bases: 15. This CDR3 is built from 14 residues. Looked up from germline, CDR1 is MDHEN and CDR2 is SYDVKM. The CDR3 DNA reads as TGTGCCAGCACCTTAAATACAGCGGGAGGCTCGAAGTACTTC. Residues: CASTLNTAGGSKYF.

The chain is built from TRBV20-1 and TRBJ2-3; weak D call: TRBD1 (6 bases). Deletions cut 4 bases from V and 4 bases from J, with 15 bases between. Germline V gene lookup returns CDR1 DFQATT and CDR2 SNEGSKA (reference sequence). The CDR3 spans 14 residues. CDR3 region: CSATRGARPDTQYF. The CDR3, as DNA: TGCAGTGCTACCAGGGGCGCGCGTCCAGATACGCAGTATTTT.

This clonotype was recorded many times. The chain employs TRBV5-1 and TRBJ2-5; D gene uncertain. The CDR3 length is 14 residues. Germline CDR1 reads SGHRS; CDR2 reads YFSETQ. The V and J ends lost 0 bases and 1 base respectively, with 7 bases between them. The CDR3 DNA reads as TGCGCCAGCAGCTTGGGGCACAGCCAAGAGACCCAGTACTTC. This sequence encodes CASSLGHSQETQYF.

CDR3 sequence: CSARRQGSSPLHF. CDR3 nucleotide sequence: TGCAGTGCTAGACGACAGGGATCATCACCCCTCCACTTT. The chain has TRBV20-1 and TRBJ1-6, with TRBD1 identical over 7 bases. This CDR3 has 13 amino acids. The V gene's germline CDR1 is DFQATT and CDR2 SNEGSKA (reference sequence). V lost 2 bases, J lost 10 bases, and 5 bases stayed unmatched.

The chain joins TRBV7-9 to TRBJ2-3, with 10 bases that match TRBD1. With V trimmed by 5 bases and J by 2 bases, 10 bases remained unmatched. The CDR3 contains 17 residues. Germline V gene data show CDR1 as SEHNR and CDR2 as FQNEAQ (reference sequence). CDR3 in amino acids: CASSAGTGVPDTDTQYF. The CDR3 DNA reads as TGTGCCAGCAGCGCCGGGACAGGGGTTCCAGACACAGATACGCAGTATTTT.

The chain carries TRBV5-6 and TRBJ2-5, with TRBD1 matching 9 bases. The CDR3 totals 14 residues. CDR1 SGHDT and CDR2 YYEEEE come from the germline V gene. Germline trimming cut 5 bases from V and 5 bases from J; bases unmatched to any gene: 7. DNA of the CDR3: TGTGCCAGCAGTTTAGCTACAGGGGGCGAGACCCAGTACTTC. As protein: CASSLATGGETQYF.

This clonotype was counted only a few times. The chain uses TRBV4-1 and TRBJ2-1; 9 nucleotides match TRBD2. Germline loops: CDR1 MGHRA, CDR2 YSYEKL. This CDR3 spans 14 amino acids. Trimming took 6 bases from V and 7 from J; bases not matched to a gene: 7. Here the CDR3 reads CASSSVAGVNEQFF. The CDR3 DNA is TGCGCCAGCAGTTCGGTAGCGGGAGTAAATGAGCAGTTCTTC.

The CDR3 loop reads CASALGQTITEAFF. As DNA, the CDR3 is TGTGCCAGCGCACTGGGACAAACAATCACTGAAGCTTTCTTT. The V gene is TRBV18, the J gene TRBJ1-1, with D tentatively TRBD1 (6 bases). Deletions cut 8 bases from V and 4 bases from J, with 17 bases between. The CDR3 has 14 residues. Germline V gives CDR1 KGHSH, CDR2 LQKENI.

V gene TRBV5-6 combines with J gene TRBJ2-6; D is undetermined. There are 17 residues in the CDR3. Germline CDR1 is SGHDT and CDR2 is YYEEEE. V lost 1 base and J lost 0, with 11 bases in between. The CDR3 region has the DNA TGTGCCAGCAGCTTGTACCCCGGAGCCTCTGGGGCCAACGTCCTGACTTTC. This sequence encodes CASSLYPGASGANVLTF.

This clonotype has just a few counts. The chain recombines TRBV20-1 with TRBJ2-1; 7 nucleotides agree with TRBD2. The CDR3 totals 16 residues. Germline V gives CDR1 DFQATT, CDR2 SNEGSKA (reference sequence). The ends lost 5 bases at V and 5 bases at J; junction bases unmatched: 15. Here the CDR3 DNA reads TGCAGTGCTCCTTTGTGGCGCAGCGGGATCAACAATGAGCAGTTCTTC. Amino acid sequence: CSAPLWRSGINNEQFF.

This clonotype was counted only a few times. This sequence joins TRBV10-3 and TRBJ2-5; D is unclear. Germline values: CDR1 ENHRY, CDR2 SYGVKD. V was trimmed by 2 bases and J by 5 bases, leaving 12 bases between them. CDR3 length: 14 amino acids. The DNA of the CDR3 is TGTGCCATCAGTGAGACCCGGCAGAGGGAGACCCAGTACTTC. Translation: CAISETRQRETQYF.

Here the CDR3 DNA reads TGTGCCAGCGGGGTCCCCAATTCCTACGAGCAGTACTTC. As protein: CASGVPNSYEQYF. This chain links TRBV28 with TRBJ2-7; no reliable D call. The germline V and J ends were trimmed by 8 bases and 1 base, with 12 bases remaining between them. The CDR3 spans 13 residues. From germline, CDR1 is MDHEN and CDR2 SYDVKM.